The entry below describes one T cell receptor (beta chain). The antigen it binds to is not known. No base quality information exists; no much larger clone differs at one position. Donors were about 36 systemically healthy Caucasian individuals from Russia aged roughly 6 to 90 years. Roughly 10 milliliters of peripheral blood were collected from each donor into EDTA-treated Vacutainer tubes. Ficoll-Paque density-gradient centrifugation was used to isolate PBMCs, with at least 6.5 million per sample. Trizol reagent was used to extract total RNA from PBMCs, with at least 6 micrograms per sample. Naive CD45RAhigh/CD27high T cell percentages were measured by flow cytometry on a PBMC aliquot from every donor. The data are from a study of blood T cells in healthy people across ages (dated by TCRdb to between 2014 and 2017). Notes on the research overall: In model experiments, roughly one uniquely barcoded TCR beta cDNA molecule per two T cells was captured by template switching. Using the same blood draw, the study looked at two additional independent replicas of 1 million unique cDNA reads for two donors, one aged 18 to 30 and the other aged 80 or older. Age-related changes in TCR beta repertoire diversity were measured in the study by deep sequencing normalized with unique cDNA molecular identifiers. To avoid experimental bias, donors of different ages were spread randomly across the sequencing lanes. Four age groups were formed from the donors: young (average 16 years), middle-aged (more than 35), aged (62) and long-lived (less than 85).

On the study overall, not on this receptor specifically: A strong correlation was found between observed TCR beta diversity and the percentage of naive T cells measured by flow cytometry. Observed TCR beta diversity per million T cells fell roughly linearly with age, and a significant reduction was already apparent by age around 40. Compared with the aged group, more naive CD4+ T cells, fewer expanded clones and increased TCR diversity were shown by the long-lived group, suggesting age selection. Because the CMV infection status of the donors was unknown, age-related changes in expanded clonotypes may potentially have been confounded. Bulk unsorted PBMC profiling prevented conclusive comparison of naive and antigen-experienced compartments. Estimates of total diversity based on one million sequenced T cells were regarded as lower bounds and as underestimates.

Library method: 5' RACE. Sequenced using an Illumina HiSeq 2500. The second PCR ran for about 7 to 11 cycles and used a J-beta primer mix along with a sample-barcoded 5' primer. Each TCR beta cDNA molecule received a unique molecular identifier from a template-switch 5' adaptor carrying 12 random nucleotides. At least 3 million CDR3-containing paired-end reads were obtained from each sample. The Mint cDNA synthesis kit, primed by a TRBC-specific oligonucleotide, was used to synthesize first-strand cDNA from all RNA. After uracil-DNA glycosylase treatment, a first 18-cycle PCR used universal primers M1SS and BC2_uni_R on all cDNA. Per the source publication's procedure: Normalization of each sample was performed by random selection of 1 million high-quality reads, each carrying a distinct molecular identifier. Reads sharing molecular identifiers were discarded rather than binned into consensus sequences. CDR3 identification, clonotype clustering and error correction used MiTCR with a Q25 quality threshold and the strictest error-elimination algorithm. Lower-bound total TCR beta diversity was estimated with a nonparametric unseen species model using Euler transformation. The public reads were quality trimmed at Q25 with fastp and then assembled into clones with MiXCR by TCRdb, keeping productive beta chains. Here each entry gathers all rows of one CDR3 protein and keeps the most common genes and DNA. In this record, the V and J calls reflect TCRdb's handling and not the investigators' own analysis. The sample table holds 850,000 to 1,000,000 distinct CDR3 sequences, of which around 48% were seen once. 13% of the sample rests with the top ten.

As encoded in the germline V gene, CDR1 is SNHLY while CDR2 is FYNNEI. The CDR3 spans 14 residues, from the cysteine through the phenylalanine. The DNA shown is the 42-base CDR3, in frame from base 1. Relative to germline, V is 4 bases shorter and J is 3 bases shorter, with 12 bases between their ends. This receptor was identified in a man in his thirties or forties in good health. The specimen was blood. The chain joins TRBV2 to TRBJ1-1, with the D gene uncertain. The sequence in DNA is TGTGCCAGCAGTGGTAAGGATGCGGACACTGAAGCTTTCTTT. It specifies CASSGKDADTEAFF.